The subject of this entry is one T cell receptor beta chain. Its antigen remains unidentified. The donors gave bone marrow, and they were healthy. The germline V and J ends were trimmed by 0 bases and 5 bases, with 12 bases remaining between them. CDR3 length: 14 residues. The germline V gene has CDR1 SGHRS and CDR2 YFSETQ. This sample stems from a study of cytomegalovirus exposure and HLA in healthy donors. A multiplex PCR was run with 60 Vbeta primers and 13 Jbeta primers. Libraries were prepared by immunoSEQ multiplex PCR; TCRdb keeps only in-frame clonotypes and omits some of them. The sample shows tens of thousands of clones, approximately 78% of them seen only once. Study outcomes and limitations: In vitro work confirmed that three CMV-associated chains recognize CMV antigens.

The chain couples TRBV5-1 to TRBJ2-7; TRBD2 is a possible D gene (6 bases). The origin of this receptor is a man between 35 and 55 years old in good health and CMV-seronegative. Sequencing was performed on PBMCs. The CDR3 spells CASSLGRDLDEQYF. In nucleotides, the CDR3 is TGCGCCAGCAGCTTGGGCAGGGACTTGGACGAGCAGTACTTC.